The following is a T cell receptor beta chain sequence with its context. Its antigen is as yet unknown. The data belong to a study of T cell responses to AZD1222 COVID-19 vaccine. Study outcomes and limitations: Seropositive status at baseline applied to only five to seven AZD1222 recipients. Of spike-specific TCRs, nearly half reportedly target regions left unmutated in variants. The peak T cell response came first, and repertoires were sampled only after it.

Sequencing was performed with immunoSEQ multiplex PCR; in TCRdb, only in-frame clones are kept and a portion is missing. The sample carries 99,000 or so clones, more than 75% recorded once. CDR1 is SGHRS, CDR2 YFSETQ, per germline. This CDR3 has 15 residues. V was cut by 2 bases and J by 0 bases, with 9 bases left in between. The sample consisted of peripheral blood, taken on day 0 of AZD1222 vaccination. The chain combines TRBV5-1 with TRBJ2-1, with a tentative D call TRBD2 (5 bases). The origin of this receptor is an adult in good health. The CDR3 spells CASSFSTNSYNEQFF. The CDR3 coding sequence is TGCGCCAGCAGCTTTTCGACTAACTCCTACAATGAGCAGTTCTTC.